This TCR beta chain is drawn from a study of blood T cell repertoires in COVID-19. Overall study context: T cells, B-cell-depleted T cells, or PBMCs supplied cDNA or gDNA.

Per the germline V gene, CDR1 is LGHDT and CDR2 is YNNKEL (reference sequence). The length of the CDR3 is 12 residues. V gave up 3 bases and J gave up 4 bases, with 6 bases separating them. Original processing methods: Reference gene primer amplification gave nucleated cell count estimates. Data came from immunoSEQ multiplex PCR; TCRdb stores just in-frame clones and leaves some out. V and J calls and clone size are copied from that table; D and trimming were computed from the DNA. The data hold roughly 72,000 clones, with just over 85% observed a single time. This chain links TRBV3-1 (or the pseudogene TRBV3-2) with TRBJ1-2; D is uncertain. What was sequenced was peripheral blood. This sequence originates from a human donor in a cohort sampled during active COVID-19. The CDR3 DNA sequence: TGTGCCAGCAGCCAGCCGAGCTATGGCTACACCTTC. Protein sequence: CASSQPSYGYTF.